Below are 9 T cell receptor beta chains sequenced from a single sample in a study of blood T cell repertoires in COVID-19. Some clones are missing from TCRdb's copy, which holds only in-frame ones; the method was immunoSEQ multiplex PCR. The table lists roughly 45,000 clones, 90% to 95% of them singletons, with around 1% in the top ten. Specimen: peripheral blood. The receptors were sampled from a man in his fifties or sixties with COVID-19, enrolled during active disease.

This clone was recorded once. This chain connects TRBV7-3 to TRBJ2-3; 10 bases match TRBD2. The germline V gene has CDR1 SGHTA and CDR2 FQGTGA. V shed 5 bases, J shed 9 bases, and the junction held 11 bases outside the gene matches. The CDR3 has 15 amino acids. The CDR3 is CASSPRTSGTFTQYF. The CDR3, as DNA: TGTGCCAGCAGCCCCCGGACTAGCGGAACCTTCACGCAGTATTTT.

The V call is TRBV3-1 (or the pseudogene TRBV3-2), the J call TRBJ2-4, with 9 bases aligning to TRBD2. The germline V gene has CDR1 LGHDT and CDR2 YNNKEL (reference sequence). The CDR3 length is 16 residues. Trimming took 4 bases from V and 9 from J; bases not matched to a gene: 13. CDR3 DNA: TGTGCCAGCAGCCCCCGTGTAGCGGGGGCCATGGGCATTCAGTACTTC. It yields the protein CASSPRVAGAMGIQYF.

The gene calls are TRBV30 and TRBJ1-4, with 7 bases identical to TRBD1. In germline, CDR1 is GTSNPN, CDR2 SVGIG (reference sequence). Trimming took 0 bases from V and 0 from J; bases not matched to a gene: 16. The CDR3 sequence is 20 residues long. Here the CDR3 reads CAWSVTRTGGGLTTNEKLFF. The CDR3 nucleotides are TGTGCCTGGAGTGTCACAAGGACAGGTGGGGGCCTAACAACTAATGAAAAACTGTTTTTT.

In DNA form, the CDR3 reads TGTGCCAGCAGCTCGGGGGTTAACTATGGCTACACCTTC. It translates to CASSSGVNYGYTF. The rearrangement links TRBV13 to TRBJ1-2; D perhaps matches TRBD1 (5 bases). Germline V CDR1 and CDR2: PRHDT, FYEKMQ (reference sequence). V was trimmed by 4 bases and J by 1 base, leaving 7 bases between them. The CDR3 sequence is 13 residues long.

J is TRBJ2-1 and V is TRBV9; weak D call: TRBD1 (5 bases). CDR1 SGDLS and CDR2 YYNGEE come from the germline V gene. V was trimmed by 4 bases and J by 0 bases, leaving 14 bases between them. CDR3 length equals 16 residues. DNA of the CDR3: TGTGCCAGCAGCCTCGGACACACGAGCTCCTACAATGAGCAGTTCTTC. It encodes CASSLGHTSSYNEQFF. Together with reference TRBV9 and TRBJ2-1, the CDR3 gives the full variable domain: DSGVTQTPKHLITATGQRVTLRCSPRSGDLSVYWYQQSLDQGLQFLIQYYNGEERAKGNILERFSAQQFPDLHSELNLSSLELGDSALYFCASSLGHTSSYNEQFFGPGTRLTVL.

This rearrangement joins TRBV10-3 to TRBJ2-7, with a weak D call TRBD2 (5 bases). Per germline, CDR1 ENHRY and CDR2 SYGVKD. The CDR3 length is 12 residues. V was shortened by 4 bases and J by 4 bases, with 8 bases between the two germline ends. CDR3 coding DNA: TGTGCCATCAGTGGTCCGGGATACGAGCAGTACTTC. Translated, it gives CAISGPGYEQYF.

V gene TRBV18 combines with J gene TRBJ2-1; 8 bases fit TRBD2. Trimming removed 8 bases from V and 9 bases from J; junction bases left unmatched: 12. CDR1 and CDR2 from the germline V gene are KGHSH and LQKENI. The CDR3 spans 14 residues. CDR3: CASAIGRGMSEQFF. The CDR3 DNA sequence: TGTGCCAGCGCGATCGGGAGGGGTATGAGTGAGCAGTTCTTC.

This clone has just one count. This chain connects TRBV7-2 to TRBJ2-7; no firm D call. Per the germline V gene, CDR1 is SGHTA and CDR2 is FQGNSA. The V gene lost 5 bases and the J gene lost 6 bases, with 11 bases spanning the gap. The CDR3 covers 12 residues. CDR3 region: CASSNGIAEQYF. In nucleotides, the CDR3 is TGTGCCAGCAGCAATGGTATAGCCGAGCAGTACTTC. Variable domain in full (rest from reference TRBV7-2 and TRBJ2-7): GAGVSQSPSNKVTEKGKDVELRCDPISGHTALYWYRQSLGQGLEFLIYFQGNSAPDKSGLPSDRFSAERTGGSVSTLTIQRTQQEDSAVYLCASSNGIAEQYFGPGTRLTVT.

CDR3 loop: CASSPTGTNTIYF. The CDR3, as DNA: TGTGCCAGCAGCCCGACAGGGACAAACACCATATATTTT. V and J are TRBV3-1 (or the pseudogene TRBV3-2) and TRBJ1-3; 7 nucleotides align to TRBD1. From germline, CDR1 is LGHDT and CDR2 YNNKEL (reference sequence). Unmatched junction bases numbered 3, after V lost 4 bases and J lost 6 bases. CDR3 length: 13 residues.